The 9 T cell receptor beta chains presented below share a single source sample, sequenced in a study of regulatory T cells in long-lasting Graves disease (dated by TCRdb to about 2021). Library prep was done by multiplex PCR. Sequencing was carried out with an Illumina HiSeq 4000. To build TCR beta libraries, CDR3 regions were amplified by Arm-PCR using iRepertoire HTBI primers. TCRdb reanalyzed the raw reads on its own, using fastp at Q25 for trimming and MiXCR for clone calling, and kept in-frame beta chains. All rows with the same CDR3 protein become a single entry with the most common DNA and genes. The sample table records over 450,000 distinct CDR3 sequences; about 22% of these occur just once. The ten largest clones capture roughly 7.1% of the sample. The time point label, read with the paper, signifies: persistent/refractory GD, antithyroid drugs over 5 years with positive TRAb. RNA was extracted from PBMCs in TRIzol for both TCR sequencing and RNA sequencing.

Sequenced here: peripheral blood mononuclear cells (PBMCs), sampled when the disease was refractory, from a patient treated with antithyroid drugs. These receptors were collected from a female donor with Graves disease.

The CDR3 sequence: CASSPAAYDYEQYF. The CDR3 coding sequence is TGTGCCAGCAGCCCCGCGGCCTACGACTACGAGCAGTACTTC. V is TRBV11-2 and J is TRBJ2-7; D is unclear. The V and J ends lost 5 bases and 3 bases respectively, with 14 bases between them. Germline V gene data show CDR1 as SGHAT and CDR2 as FQNNGV. This CDR3 contains 14 residues.

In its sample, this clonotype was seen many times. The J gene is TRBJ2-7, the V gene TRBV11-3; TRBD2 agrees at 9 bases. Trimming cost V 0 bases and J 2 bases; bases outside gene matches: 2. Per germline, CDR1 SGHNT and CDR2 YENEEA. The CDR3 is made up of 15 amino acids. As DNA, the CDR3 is TGTGCCAGCAGCTTAGAGGGACTAGCAGCCTACGAGCAGTACTTC. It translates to CASSLEGLAAYEQYF.

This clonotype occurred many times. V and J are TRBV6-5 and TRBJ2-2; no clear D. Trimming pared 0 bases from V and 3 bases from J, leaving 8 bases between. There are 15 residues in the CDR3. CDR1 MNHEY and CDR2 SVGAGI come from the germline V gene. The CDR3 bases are TGTGCCAGCAGTTACTCCGGCAGAGACACCGGGGAGCTGTTTTTT. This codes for CASSYSGRDTGELFF.

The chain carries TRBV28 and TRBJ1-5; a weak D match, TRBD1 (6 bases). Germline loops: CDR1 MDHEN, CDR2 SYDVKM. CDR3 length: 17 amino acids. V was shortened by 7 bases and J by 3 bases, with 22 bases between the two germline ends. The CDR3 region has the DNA TGTGCCAGCATCTCCGGGGGACATCTAATAGTCAATCAGCCCCAGCATTTT. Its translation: CASISGGHLIVNQPQHF.

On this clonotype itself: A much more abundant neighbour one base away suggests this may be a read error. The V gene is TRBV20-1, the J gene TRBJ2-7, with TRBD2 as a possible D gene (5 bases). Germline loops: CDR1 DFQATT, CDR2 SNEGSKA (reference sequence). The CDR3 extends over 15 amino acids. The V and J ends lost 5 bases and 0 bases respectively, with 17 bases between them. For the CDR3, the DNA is TGCAGTGCTCAGGCCGGGATTAGGAGCTCCTACGAGCAGTACTTC. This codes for CSAQAGIRSSYEQYF.

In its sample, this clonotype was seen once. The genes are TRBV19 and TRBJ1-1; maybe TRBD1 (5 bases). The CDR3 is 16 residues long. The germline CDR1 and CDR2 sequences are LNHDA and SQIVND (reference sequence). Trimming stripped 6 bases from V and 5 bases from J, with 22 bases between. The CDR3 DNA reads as TGTGCCAGTAGACCCCCCCCGGGACGGGGATTAACTGAAGCTTTCTTT. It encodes CASRPPPGRGLTEAFF.

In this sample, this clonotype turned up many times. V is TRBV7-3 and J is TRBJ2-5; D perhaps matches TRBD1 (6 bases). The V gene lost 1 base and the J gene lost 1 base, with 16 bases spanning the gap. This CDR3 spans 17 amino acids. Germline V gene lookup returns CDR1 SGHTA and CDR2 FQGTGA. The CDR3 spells CASSLSSGATGQETQYF. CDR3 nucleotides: TGTGCCAGCAGCTTAAGTTCAGGGGCGACGGGCCAAGAGACCCAGTACTTC.

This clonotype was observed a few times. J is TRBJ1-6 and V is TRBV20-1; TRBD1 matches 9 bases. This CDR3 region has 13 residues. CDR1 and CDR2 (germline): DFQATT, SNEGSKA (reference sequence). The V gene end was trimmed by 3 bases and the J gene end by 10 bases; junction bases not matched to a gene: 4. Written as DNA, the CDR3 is TGCAGTGCTAGGCGGACAGGGGCCTCACCCCTCCACTTT. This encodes CSARRTGASPLHF.

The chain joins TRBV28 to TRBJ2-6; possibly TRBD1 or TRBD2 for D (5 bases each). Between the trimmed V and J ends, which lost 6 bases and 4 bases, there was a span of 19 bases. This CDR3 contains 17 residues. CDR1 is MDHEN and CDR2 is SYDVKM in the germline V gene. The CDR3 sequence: CASRGPVRRPGANVLTF. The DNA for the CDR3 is TGTGCCAGCAGGGGACCCGTCAGGCGCCCGGGGGCCAACGTCCTGACTTTC.